Listed here are 29 T cell receptor beta chains from one sample, sequenced in a study of blood T cell repertoires in COVID-19. The method was immunoSEQ multiplex PCR; TCRdb's version includes in-frame clones alone and lacks a portion of them. The sample lists 200,000 to 300,000 clones; 80% to 90% were seen once. The source material was PBMCs or T cells enriched from blood (not recorded which). The receptors originated from a man in his forties who had recovered from COVID-19.

The chain uses TRBV6-5 and TRBJ1-1; TRBD1 might be the D (6 bases). The CDR3 has 13 residues. The germline V gene has CDR1 MNHEY and CDR2 SVGAGI. The ends were cut back, 8 bases at V and 3 bases at J, with 13 bases in the middle. The CDR3 DNA reads TGTGCCAGCGAGCGGGGGCGGGACACTGAAGCTTTCTTT. Translated: CASERGRDTEAFF.

This clone was seen a single time. This chain links TRBV5-3 with TRBJ2-7, with TRBD1 as a possible D gene (5 bases). TRBV5-3 is an open reading frame, and its role is uncertain. The CDR3 extends over 12 amino acids. Trimming left V 6 bases short and J 6 bases short, with 13 bases between. The CDR3 spells CARKQAVREQYF. The CDR3, as DNA: TGTGCCAGAAAACAGGCGGTACGCGAGCAGTACTTC.

The chain carries TRBV5-4 and TRBJ1-1; 8 nucleotides agree with TRBD1. Trimming removed 0 bases from V and 0 bases from J; junction bases left unmatched: 4. This CDR3 contains 16 residues. Germline V lookup: CDR1 SGHNT, CDR2 YYREEE (reference sequence). CDR3 sequence (DNA): TGTGCCAGCAGCTTGGGGGGGGGACAGGTGAACACTGAAGCTTTCTTT. Encoded protein: CASSLGGGQVNTEAFF. The full variable domain, rest sourced from reference TRBV5-4 and TRBJ1-1, is ETGVTQSPTHLIKTRGQQVTLRCSSQSGHNTVSWYQQALGQGPQFIFQYYREEENGRGNFPPRFSGLQFPNYSSELNVNALELDDSALYLCASSLGGGQVNTEAFFGQGTRLTVV.

The genes are TRBV19 and TRBJ2-1; 12 nucleotides agree with TRBD2. The CDR3 covers 17 residues. Looked up from germline, CDR1 is LNHDA and CDR2 is SQIVND (reference sequence). The V segment lost 2 bases and the J segment 5 bases; nucleotides outside the gene matches: 7. CDR3 loop: CASSIPRTSGNDNEQFF. DNA of the CDR3: TGTGCCAGTAGTATACCTCGGACTAGCGGGAATGACAATGAGCAGTTCTTC.

The genes are TRBV10-2 and TRBJ2-7; TRBD2 matches at 10 bases. Per germline, CDR1 WSHSY and CDR2 SAAADI. The CDR3 consists of 14 residues. J lost 4 bases, V lost 3 bases, and 3 bases had no gene match. As DNA, the CDR3 is TGCGCCAGCAGTGAAAGCGGGGGGGAATACGAGCAGTACTTC. It specifies CASSESGGEYEQYF.

The chain joins TRBV9 to TRBJ2-5; 8 bases are a match to TRBD2. The CDR3 contains 17 residues. Germline trimming cut 0 bases from V and 3 bases from J; bases unmatched to any gene: 10. Germline V gene sequence: CDR1 SGDLS, CDR2 YYNGEE. In DNA form, the CDR3 reads TGTGCCAGCAGCGTAGCTGCAGCGGGAGCTTCGGAAGAGACCCAGTACTTC. Amino acid sequence: CASSVAAAGASEETQYF. Using reference TRBV9 and TRBJ2-5 for the parts outside the CDR3, the full variable domain is DSGVTQTPKHLITATGQRVTLRCSPRSGDLSVYWYQQSLDQGLQFLIQYYNGEERAKGNILERFSAQQFPDLHSELNLSSLELGDSALYFCASSVAAAGASEETQYFGPGTRLLVL.

This chain connects TRBV24-1 to TRBJ1-4, with 9 bases matching TRBD1. In germline, CDR1 is KGHDR, CDR2 SFDVKD. Trimming removed 4 bases from V and 7 bases from J; junction bases left unmatched: 6. The CDR3 is 15 amino acids. CDR3 in DNA: TGTGCCACCAGTGAGGGGACAGGGACTGGTGAAAAACTGTTTTTT. Protein product: CATSEGTGTGEKLFF.

This chain links TRBV3-1 (or the pseudogene TRBV3-2) with TRBJ2-1, with unresolved D. V was pared by 1 base and J by 0 bases, with 7 bases between. Per the germline V gene, CDR1 is LGHDT and CDR2 is YNNKEL (reference sequence). The length of the CDR3 is 15 residues. In DNA form, the CDR3 reads TGTGCCAGCAGCCAAGGAGTAACCTCCTACAATGAGCAGTTCTTC. This sequence encodes CASSQGVTSYNEQFF.

This clone appeared a few times. The chain is built from TRBV29-1 and TRBJ2-7; TRBD1 is a possible D gene (5 bases). This CDR3 is 15 amino acids long. V was shortened by 6 bases and J by 3 bases, with 21 bases between the two germline ends. CDR1 is SQVTM and CDR2 is ANQGSEA in the germline V gene. The CDR3 region has the DNA TGCAGCGTCCTAAAGCTGGTGGGGCTTAACTACGAGCAGTACTTC. Translated: CSVLKLVGLNYEQYF.

V is TRBV5-4 and J is TRBJ1-1, with D unclear. The CDR3 extends over 13 amino acids. V was trimmed by 2 bases and J by 0 bases, leaving 5 bases between them. Germline V gene lookup returns CDR1 SGHNT and CDR2 YYREEE (reference sequence). This CDR3 reads CASSLRVNTEAFF. Written as DNA, the CDR3 is TGTGCCAGCAGCTTACGGGTGAACACTGAAGCTTTCTTT.

The chain combines TRBV24-1 with TRBJ2-7; possible D gene TRBD1, 5 bases. CDR1 is KGHDR and CDR2 is SFDVKD in the germline V gene. The V and J ends lost 5 bases and 0 bases respectively, with 10 bases between them. CDR3 length: 14 residues. CDR3 sequence (DNA): TGTGCCACCAGTGGAAACAGGAACTCCTACGAGCAGTACTTC. As protein: CATSGNRNSYEQYF.

This clone came up once. This sequence joins TRBV30 and TRBJ2-7; 9 bases fit TRBD1. The ends lost 0 bases at V and 4 bases at J; junction bases unmatched: 4. The germline gives CDR1 GTSNPN, CDR2 SVGIG (reference sequence). This CDR3 has 14 residues. Here the CDR3 DNA reads TGTGCCTGGAGTGTAGGGACAGGGTCTTACGAGCAGTACTTC. The encoded protein is CAWSVGTGSYEQYF.

The chain is built from TRBV24-1 and TRBJ2-2, with TRBD2 matching 9 bases. Germline V CDR1 and CDR2: KGHDR, SFDVKD. The V gene end was trimmed by 3 bases and the J gene end by 3 bases; junction bases not matched to a gene: 4. This CDR3 has 16 residues. CDR3 loop: CATSDPSGIYTGELFF. The CDR3 coding sequence is TGTGCCACCAGTGATCCTAGCGGGATTTACACCGGGGAGCTGTTTTTT.

This chain links TRBV7-2 with TRBJ1-5; D gene unclear. CDR1 is SGHTA and CDR2 is FQGNSA in the germline V gene. CDR3 length: 13 amino acids. Trimming stripped 4 bases from V and 5 bases from J, with 9 bases between. CDR3 in amino acids: CASSSQLDQPQHF. CDR3 DNA sequence: TGTGCCAGCAGCTCTCAACTAGATCAGCCCCAGCATTTT.

V usage is TRBV30 and J usage is TRBJ1-2; 7 bases match TRBD1. Unmatched junction bases numbered 13, after V lost 3 bases and J lost 3 bases. This CDR3 comprises 16 residues. Per germline, CDR1 GTSNPN and CDR2 SVGIG (reference sequence). The chain's CDR3 is CAWSHEDRRRHYGYTF. The CDR3 DNA reads as TGTGCCTGGAGCCATGAGGACAGGCGGAGACACTATGGCTACACCTTC.

This chain uses TRBV20-1 with TRBJ2-1; D is undetermined. The V gene lost 7 bases and the J gene lost 4 bases, with 8 bases spanning the gap. The CDR3 covers 11 residues. Germline V lookup: CDR1 DFQATT, CDR2 SNEGSKA (reference sequence). The DNA of the CDR3 is TGCAGTGTTGTAGCTTACAATGAGCAGTTCTTC. Its protein is CSVVAYNEQFF.

The rearrangement links TRBV15 to TRBJ1-3, with 8 bases that match TRBD1. The trim removed 0 bases at V and 8 bases at J, leaving 3 bases unmatched. The CDR3 extends over 14 amino acids. Germline CDR1 reads LNHNV; CDR2 reads YYDKDF (reference sequence). CDR3 residues: CATSRETGAHTIYF. The CDR3 DNA is TGTGCCACCAGCAGAGAGACAGGGGCCCACACCATATATTTT. The full variable domain, with the rest looked up from reference TRBV15 and TRBJ1-3, is DAMVIQNPRYQVTQFGKPVTLSCSQTLNHNVMYWYQQKSSQAPKLLFHYYDKDFNNEADTPDNFQSRRPNTSFCFLDIRSPGLGDTAMYLCATSRETGAHTIYFGEGSWLTVV.

Comment on this clone: The sample holds other DNA sequences that translate to the same CDR3. The V gene is TRBV7-8, the J gene TRBJ1-2; D unresolved. The CDR3 runs 14 residues. Germline loops: CDR1 SGHVS, CDR2 FQNEAQ. The ends were cut back, 1 base at V and 2 bases at J, with 8 bases in the middle. The CDR3 loop is CASSLGSRNYGYTF. The CDR3, as DNA: TGTGCCAGCAGCTTAGGGTCCAGGAACTATGGCTACACCTTC.

This clone appeared a single time. The chain uses TRBV28 and TRBJ2-1, with D tentatively TRBD2 (5 bases). Germline V gives CDR1 MDHEN, CDR2 SYDVKM. There are 16 residues in the CDR3. With 6 bases removed from V and 2 bases from J, the gap between germline ends came to 17 bases. The DNA of the CDR3 is TGTGCCAGCAGCTGGATAGGACGGAGGACCTACAATGAGCAGTTCTTC. Its protein product is CASSWIGRRTYNEQFF.

The chain combines TRBV2 with TRBJ1-1; TRBD1 agrees at 8 bases. Trimming at V came to 1 base and at J to 13 bases, leaving 11 bases not matched to a gene. The length of the CDR3 is 14 residues. Germline V gene data show CDR1 as SNHLY and CDR2 as FYNNEI. This chain's CDR3 is CASSEGQRTGGNFF. CDR3 in DNA: TGTGCCAGCAGTGAAGGGCAACGCACAGGGGGGAATTTCTTT.

The chain couples TRBV19 to TRBJ1-1; D is uncertain. Germline V gene lookup returns CDR1 LNHDA and CDR2 SQIVND (reference sequence). Trimming took off 10 bases at V and 1 base at J, with 13 bases between the two ends. This CDR3 spans 13 amino acids. The CDR3 nucleotides read TGTGCCACCCGGGTAGGAGAGAACACTGAAGCTTTCTTT. This encodes CATRVGENTEAFF.

The rearrangement uses TRBV11-2 and TRBJ2-7; 7 nucleotides agree with TRBD1. J was trimmed by 3 bases and V by 4 bases; bases with no gene match: 9. The CDR3 runs to 15 residues. CDR1 and CDR2 (germline): SGHAT, FQNNGV. The CDR3: CASSSTRGLDYEQYF. CDR3 DNA sequence: TGTGCCAGCAGCTCCACGAGGGGGCTAGACTACGAGCAGTACTTC.

The CDR3 nucleotides read TGCGCCAGCAGCCAAGATGTGGCGGGCCTATACAATGAGCAGTTCTTC. It is translated as CASSQDVAGLYNEQFF. This chain links TRBV4-1 with TRBJ2-1; possibly TRBD2 for D (5 bases). The CDR3 contains 16 residues. Germline V lookup: CDR1 MGHRA, CDR2 YSYEKL. Trimming removed 0 bases at V and 4 bases at J, with 13 bases between.

A single count supports this clone. This chain joins TRBV3-1 (or the pseudogene TRBV3-2) and TRBJ1-1; D is possibly TRBD1 (5 bases). This CDR3 has 14 residues. CDR1 is LGHDT, CDR2 YNNKEL, per germline (reference sequence). V shed 4 bases and J shed 1 base, with 10 bases lying between them. The CDR3 sequence: CASSRAGQNTEAFF. CDR3 DNA sequence: TGTGCCAGCAGCCGTGCCGGACAGAACACTGAAGCTTTCTTT.

The V call is TRBV5-1, the J call TRBJ2-1; 8 bases align to TRBD2. The CDR3 loop spans 17 amino acids. Germline CDR1 and CDR2: SGHRS and YFSETQ. With V trimmed by 1 base and J by 8 bases, 14 bases remained unmatched. Here the CDR3 DNA reads TGCGCCAGCAGCTTGTTTAGTTCGGGAGGGGTCGAGGATGAGCAGTTCTTC. It yields the protein CASSLFSSGGVEDEQFF.

This chain links TRBV28 with TRBJ1-3; no firm D call. Germline loops: CDR1 MDHEN, CDR2 SYDVKM. CDR3 size: 15 residues. V lost 5 bases, J lost 4 bases, and 15 bases lay in between. The CDR3 reads CASSPLVRAGNTIYF. CDR3 sequence (DNA): TGTGCCAGCAGTCCCCTTGTTAGAGCGGGAAACACCATATATTTT.

CDR3 in amino acids: CASRPWTSGVGDTQYF. The CDR3, as DNA: TGTGCCAGCAGACCATGGACTAGCGGGGTTGGAGATACGCAGTATTTT. This chain uses TRBV7-9 with TRBJ2-3; 12 nucleotides agree with TRBD2. Germline trimming cut 6 bases from V and 5 bases from J; bases unmatched to any gene: 9. The CDR3 totals 16 residues. Germline assignment: CDR1 SEHNR and CDR2 FQNEAQ (reference sequence).

V and J are TRBV28 and TRBJ1-5, with TRBD1 identical over 9 bases. This CDR3 region has 14 residues. CDR1 is MDHEN and CDR2 is SYDVKM in the germline V gene. Trimming cost V 8 bases and J 7 bases; bases outside gene matches: 9. The DNA for the CDR3 is TGTGCCAGCGATATACAGGGGGCCAACCAGCCCCAGCATTTT. Its protein product is CASDIQGANQPQHF.

This chain joins TRBV6-5 and TRBJ1-2; 7 nucleotides agree with TRBD1. This CDR3 is 15 amino acids long. Germline CDR1 MNHEY, CDR2 SVGAGI. The J segment lost 4 bases and the V segment lost 5 bases, leaving 10 bases of the junction unmatched. CDR3 region: CASSQGQNFLYGYTF. In DNA, the CDR3 is TGTGCCAGCAGTCAGGGACAGAACTTTCTCTATGGCTACACCTTC.